This T cell receptor (beta chain) was captured by sequencing in a study of CD8+ T cells in alopecia areata. Regarding the study as a whole: Whereas mice showed it more clearly, TCR sharing across patients was murkier, possibly because of HLA.

Germline assignment: CDR1 SGHNT and CDR2 YYREEE (reference sequence). The CDR3 length is 12 residues. Deletions cut 2 bases from V and 7 bases from J, with 10 bases between. Sequencing used cDNA as its template, made by extracting RNA and reverse transcribing it. Produced via immunoSEQ multiplex PCR; TCRdb's table is partial and in-frame only. The sample gives 100,000 to 130,000 clones, 50% to 60% of which show up once; roughly a quarter is in the top ten. This clone was counted a few times. Its antigen remains unidentified. The sample was NKG2D-low CD8+ T cells sorted from blood. The chain links TRBV5-4 to TRBJ2-7; a possible D gene is TRBD2 (6 bases). The TCR was taken from a human donor with alopecia areata. The CDR3 protein is CASSFGEEEQYF. CDR3 in DNA: TGTGCCAGCAGCTTTGGGGAGGAGGAGCAGTACTTC.